One and the same sample provided the 8 T cell receptor beta chains below, sequenced in a study of cytomegalovirus exposure and HLA in healthy donors. PCR involved 60 Vbeta and 13 Jbeta primers. TCRdb keeps only in-frame clones here, not all; method: immunoSEQ multiplex PCR. The sample lists 150,000 to 200,000 clones, 75% to 85% occurring once. Input material: PBMCs. The receptors were gathered from a woman aged 18-29 years in good health and CMV-seropositive.

The rearrangement joins TRBV5-1 to TRBJ1-5, with D possibly TRBD1 on 5 matching bases. The CDR3 covers 15 residues. V gave up 3 bases and J gave up 8 bases, with 18 bases separating them. Per germline, CDR1 SGHRS and CDR2 YFSETQ. In DNA, the CDR3 is TGCGCCAGCAGCTACGGCGGGGGGAAATGGGAGCCCCAGCATTTT. Translating gives CASSYGGGKWEPQHF.

The chain is built from TRBV19 and TRBJ2-3; D is possibly TRBD1 (6 bases). Trimming removed 6 bases from V and 9 bases from J, with 13 bases in between. Looked up from germline, CDR1 is LNHDA and CDR2 is SQIVND (reference sequence). This CDR3 is built from 12 residues. The CDR3 loop is CASSLFGQTQYF. Here the CDR3 DNA reads TGTGCCAGTAGCCTATTTGGACAGACGCAGTATTTT.

The chain couples TRBV7-9 to TRBJ2-1; no reliable D call. Trimming pared 6 bases from V and 2 bases from J, leaving 8 bases between. The germline gives CDR1 SEHNR, CDR2 FQNEAQ (reference sequence). The CDR3 is 13 residues long. The CDR3 DNA is TGTGCCAGCAGTCGCGAGGCCTACAATGAGCAGTTCTTC. Residues: CASSREAYNEQFF.

The V gene is TRBV19, the J gene TRBJ2-6, with D perhaps TRBD1 (7 bases). CDR3 length: 16 residues. The germline V and J ends were trimmed by 5 bases and 2 bases, with 13 bases remaining between them. CDR1 is LNHDA and CDR2 is SQIVND in the germline V gene (reference sequence). CDR3 DNA: TGTGCCAGTAGTGCCAGGGGGGCCCCTGGGGCCAACGTCCTGACTTTC. Residues: CASSARGAPGANVLTF.

The chain combines TRBV18 with TRBJ2-3, with a possible D match to TRBD1 (6 bases). Germline lookup yields CDR1 KGHSH and CDR2 LQKENI. V lost 4 bases, J lost 2 bases, and 19 bases lay in between. The CDR3 sequence is 17 residues long. CDR3 region: CASSLRQARRYTDTQYF. The CDR3 DNA reads as TGTGCCAGCTCACTCCGACAGGCCCGACGTTACACAGATACGCAGTATTTT.

This clone was seen only once. The gene calls are TRBV6-6 and TRBJ2-4, with a tentative D call TRBD1 (6 bases). Germline CDR1 MNHNY, CDR2 SVGAGI (reference sequence). There are 14 residues in the CDR3. With 6 bases removed from V and 7 bases from J, the gap between germline ends came to 16 bases. The CDR3 sequence: CASSPRGADNIQYF. CDR3 in DNA: TGTGCCAGCAGCCCCAGGGGAGCAGATAACATTCAGTACTTC.

This chain links TRBV7-2 with TRBJ2-1; 7 positions match TRBD1. V was pared by 0 bases and J by 6 bases, with 2 bases of the junction left unmatched. There are 14 residues in the CDR3. Germline CDR1 reads SGHTA; CDR2 reads FQGNSA. CDR3 residues: CASSLAGGPNEQFF. The CDR3 coding sequence is TGTGCCAGCAGCTTAGCAGGGGGCCCCAATGAGCAGTTCTTC.

This chain uses TRBV11-2 with TRBJ1-5, with D unresolved. V lost 3 bases, J lost 7 bases, and 10 bases lay in between. Germline V gives CDR1 SGHAT, CDR2 FQNNGV. This CDR3 is built from 13 residues. The CDR3 here is CASSLNAGQPQHF. CDR3 nucleotides: TGTGCCAGCAGCTTGAATGCGGGGCAGCCCCAGCATTTT.